This TCR beta chain was found in a study of T cell responses to AZD1222 COVID-19 vaccine. Study background: Doses given second, at about 4 or about 12 weeks, were pooled.

The table came from immunoSEQ multiplex PCR; TCRdb's copy has only in-frame clones and leaves some out. The sample holds 100,000 or so clones; more than 70% are singletons and the top ten take about 17%. The CDR3 totals 16 residues. Trimming took 3 bases from V and 3 from J, leaving 16 bases between them. Germline assignment: CDR1 LGHDT and CDR2 YNNKEL (reference sequence). Study findings and constraints: Reportedly, nearly half of unique spike TCRs recognized epitopes outside B.1.351/B.1.1.7 mutations. Among the donors, most were white British and more were female, and clonal diversity was possibly underestimated. None of the repertoires were sampled until the peak T cell response had passed.

This clone was counted a single time. Its antigen is as yet unknown. This clonotype was obtained from an adult in good health. The V call is TRBV3-1 (or the pseudogene TRBV3-2), the J call TRBJ2-3, with a weak D call TRBD2 (7 bases). The specimen was peripheral blood, collected on day 0 of AZD1222 vaccination. CDR3 nucleotide sequence: TGTGCCAGCAGCCAGAACTCGGGGGGACAAACAGATACGCAGTATTTT. The encoded protein is CASSQNSGGQTDTQYF.